This entry lists 11 T cell receptor beta chains sequenced from one sample in a study of cytomegalovirus exposure and HLA in healthy donors. TCRdb keeps only in-frame clones here, not all; method: immunoSEQ multiplex PCR. This sample yields under 250,000 clones, of which approximately 82% are seen a single time; 4.5% to 7% belongs to the top ten. The sequencing sample was made of PBMCs. The receptors stem from a woman between 18 and 29 years old in good health and CMV-seronegative.

The J gene is TRBJ2-2, the V gene TRBV2; 7 nucleotides agree with TRBD1. Losses at the gene ends were 5 bases for V and 4 bases for J; bases not matched to a gene: 7. Germline V lookup: CDR1 SNHLY, CDR2 FYNNEI. There are 15 residues in the CDR3. CDR3 residues: CASSPDRVGTGELFF. The CDR3 region has the DNA TGTGCCAGCAGTCCCGACAGGGTGGGCACCGGGGAGCTGTTTTTT.

The chain has TRBV11-3 and TRBJ2-2, with D perhaps assigned TRBD1 or TRBD2 (5 bases each). V dropped 5 bases and J dropped 7 bases, with 14 bases sitting between them. Per the germline V gene, CDR1 is SGHNT and CDR2 is YENEEA. This CDR3 has 14 amino acids. The CDR3 is CASSAVGDNGELFF. CDR3 DNA sequence: TGTGCCAGCAGCGCCGTGGGGGATAACGGGGAGCTGTTTTTT.

This clone has just one count. The gene calls are TRBV7-2 and TRBJ1-3; 7 bases map to TRBD1. The ends lost 2 bases at V and 6 bases at J; junction bases unmatched: 16. The CDR3 runs 18 residues. The germline CDR1 and CDR2 sequences are SGHTA and FQGNSA. The CDR3 DNA reads as TGTGCCAGCAGCTTAAGTAACCGACAGGGTTGGAGGGAAAACACCATATATTTT. Protein product: CASSLSNRQGWRENTIYF.

This clone was seen a handful of times. This chain uses TRBV10-1 with TRBJ2-7; tentatively, D is TRBD1 (6 bases). The CDR3 has 13 amino acids. The V gene's germline CDR1 is WNHNN and CDR2 SYGVQD (reference sequence). With 5 bases removed from V and 7 bases from J, the gap between germline ends came to 15 bases. The CDR3 DNA reads as TGCGCCAGCAGTCTGGACAGAGCTAGTGAGCAGTACTTC. Protein sequence: CASSLDRASEQYF.

This clone has just one count. The chain carries TRBV4-1 and TRBJ2-5, with TRBD1 identical over 8 bases. The end of the DNA fits TRBJ2-7 better, so the J call may be wrong. Germline values: CDR1 MGHRA, CDR2 YSYEKL. This CDR3 comprises 15 residues. CDR3: CASSHGTGRGYEQYF. CDR3 DNA: TGCGCCAGCAGCCACGGGACAGGTCGGGGGTACGAGCAGTACTTC.

This clone was detected only a few times. The chain recombines TRBV7-8 with TRBJ1-2; TRBD1 is a possible D gene (5 bases). Trimming stripped 5 bases from V and 5 bases from J, with 9 bases between. The CDR3 has 12 residues. The V gene's germline CDR1 is SGHVS and CDR2 FQNEAQ. The CDR3 region has the DNA TGTGCCAGCAGCGACCGACAGTATGGCTACACCTTC. Amino acids: CASSDRQYGYTF.

The CDR3 coding sequence is TGTGCCACCAGCAGAGATCCCTCCTACGAGCAGTACTTC. It codes for CATSRDPSYEQYF. This sequence joins TRBV15 and TRBJ2-7; no firm D call. Germline CDR1 and CDR2: LNHNV and YYDKDF (reference sequence). Trimming removed 0 bases at V and 0 bases at J, with 3 bases between. The CDR3 runs 13 residues. Using reference TRBV15 and TRBJ2-7 for the parts outside the CDR3, the full variable domain is DAMVIQNPRYQVTQFGKPVTLSCSQTLNHNVMYWYQQKSSQAPKLLFHYYDKDFNNEADTPDNFQSRRPNTSFCFLDIRSPGLGDTAMYLCATSRDPSYEQYFGPGTRLTVT.

This chain uses TRBV29-1 with TRBJ2-7; D is perhaps TRBD1 (7 bases). Trimming stripped 3 bases from V and 6 bases from J, with 18 bases between. This CDR3 contains 14 residues. Per the germline V gene, CDR1 is SQVTM and CDR2 is ANQGSEA. This chain's CDR3 is CSVDGQGGRGEQYF. DNA of the CDR3: TGCAGCGTTGACGGGCAGGGGGGTCGAGGCGAGCAGTACTTC.

The genes are TRBV7-9 and TRBJ1-2, with unresolved D. The V gene's germline CDR1 is SEHNR and CDR2 FQNEAQ (reference sequence). Trimming removed 2 bases at V and 4 bases at J, with 17 bases between. This CDR3 has 16 residues. The CDR3 sequence: CASSLYPRGGVYGYTF. The CDR3 DNA sequence: TGTGCCAGCAGCTTATATCCCCGGGGTGGGGTCTATGGCTACACCTTC. The full variable domain, rest sourced from reference TRBV7-9 and TRBJ1-2, is DTGVSQNPRHKITKRGQNVTFRCDPISEHNRLYWYRQTLGQGPEFLTYFQNEAQLEKSRLLSDRFSAERPKGSFSTLEIQRTEQGDSAMYLCASSLYPRGGVYGYTFGSGTRLTVV.

The chain couples TRBV6-4 to TRBJ2-1; TRBD1 agrees at 12 bases. After removal of 3 bases from V and 10 bases from J, the junction contained 4 bases not matched to a gene. The germline CDR1 and CDR2 sequences are MRHNA and SNTAGT. CDR3 length: 14 residues. The CDR3 nucleotides are TGTGCCAGCAGTGAAGGGACAGGGGGCGGCGAGCAGTTCTTC. Translating gives CASSEGTGGGEQFF.

This clone was detected only once. This CDR3 is CATSRDVGEYDFF. CDR3 nucleotide sequence: TGTGCCACCAGCAGAGATGTCGGGGAGTATGATTTCTTT. V is TRBV15 and J is TRBJ1-1; the D is unclear. CDR3 size: 13 residues. The V gene lost 0 bases and the J gene lost 13 bases, with 15 bases spanning the gap. The germline CDR1 and CDR2 sequences are LNHNV and YYDKDF (reference sequence).